Only one count was recorded for the clone carrying this TCR beta chain. What it recognizes is unknown. V dropped 5 bases and J dropped 4; count of bases not matched to a gene: 7. This CDR3 contains 14 residues. Per the germline V gene, CDR1 is SGHNT and CDR2 is YYREEE (reference sequence). This record comes from a study of OX40 agonist ivuxolimab in advanced cancers. Across the study: People in dose escalation had one of these cancers: hepatocellular carcinoma, melanoma, renal cell or head and neck cancer. A male proportion of approximately 80% was recorded, with mean age around 55 years and range about 23 to 90. Study conclusions and caveats: Among the nonresponders, some also had low normalized T-cell clonal expansion. Clonal expansion from baseline to week 6 occurred in both CD4+ and CD8+ T cells.

The assay was immunoSEQ multiplex PCR, and TCRdb's table has in-frame clones only and misses some. The profile shows some 86,000 clones, approximately 94% of them singletons. The sample here was CD4+ or CD8+ T cells sorted from blood, taken in a trial of the OX40 agonist ivuxolimab. The source of this sequence is an adult with an advanced solid tumor such as melanoma, head and neck, liver or kidney cancer. The chain carries TRBV5-4 and TRBJ2-7, with TRBD1 identical over 9 bases. The CDR3 region has the DNA TGTGCCAGCAGGCTCGCACAGGGGGCTTACGAGCAGTACTTC. Its protein product is CASRLAQGAYEQYF.